Listed here are 21 T cell receptor beta chains from one sample, sequenced in a study of cytomegalovirus exposure and HLA in healthy donors. Primers included in the PCR were 60 Vbeta and 13 Jbeta primers. The data were produced by immunoSEQ multiplex PCR, yet TCRdb's version contains in-frame clones alone and is incomplete. Here the sample spans more than 85,000 clones, 86% being singletons. Source material: PBMCs. These receptors all stem from a man in his forties or fifties in good health and CMV-seronegative.

Details on this clone: The junction does not match germline at one end; this may be a read error. The gene calls are TRBV5-1 and TRBJ2-7, with 7 nucleotides matching TRBD1. CDR1 is SGHRS, CDR2 YFSETQ, per germline. The CDR3 has 14 residues. The CDR3 here is CASSLGQGRYEQHF. The CDR3 nucleotides are TGCGCCAGCAGCTTGGGACAGGGTAGGTACGAGCAGCACTTC.

V usage is TRBV7-9 and J usage is TRBJ1-2; D is unclear. The CDR3 runs 15 residues. CDR1 SEHNR and CDR2 FQNEAQ come from the germline V gene (reference sequence). The ends were cut back, 1 base at V and 4 bases at J, with 13 bases in the middle. The DNA for the CDR3 is TGTGCCAGCAGCTTAGGCGTCGGGATTTTCTATGGCTACACCTTC. Translation: CASSLGVGIFYGYTF. The whole variable domain, filled in from reference TRBV7-9 and TRBJ1-2, reads DTGVSQNPRHKITKRGQNVTFRCDPISEHNRLYWYRQTLGQGPEFLTYFQNEAQLEKSRLLSDRFSAERPKGSFSTLEIQRTEQGDSAMYLCASSLGVGIFYGYTFGSGTRLTVV.

The V and J genes are TRBV7-9 and TRBJ2-3; 7 bases align to TRBD2. The CDR3 runs 15 residues. The germline V gene encodes CDR1 SEHNR and CDR2 FQNEAQ (reference sequence). Trimming took 3 bases from V and 2 from J; bases not matched to a gene: 5. The CDR3 nucleotides read TGTGCCAGCAGCTTGAGTGGGACTACCACAGATACGCAGTATTTT. Encoded protein: CASSLSGTTTDTQYF. Complete variable domain (other parts from reference TRBV7-9 and TRBJ2-3): DTGVSQNPRHKITKRGQNVTFRCDPISEHNRLYWYRQTLGQGPEFLTYFQNEAQLEKSRLLSDRFSAERPKGSFSTLEIQRTEQGDSAMYLCASSLSGTTTDTQYFGPGTRLTVL.

The chain combines TRBV5-1 with TRBJ2-7; maybe TRBD2 (6 bases). The CDR3 totals 14 residues. In germline, CDR1 is SGHRS, CDR2 YFSETQ. V was cut by 3 bases and J by 2 bases, with 12 bases left in between. The CDR3 DNA reads as TGCGCCAGCAGCTGGACGGGGGAAGCCTACGAGCAGTACTTC. Its translation: CASSWTGEAYEQYF.

The chain uses TRBV18 and TRBJ1-2, with a tentative D call TRBD1 (5 bases). Germline V CDR1 and CDR2: KGHSH, LQKENI. This CDR3 has 14 amino acids. Trimming pared 3 bases from V and 2 bases from J, leaving 10 bases between. CDR3 loop: CASSPTTENYGYTF. The CDR3 bases are TGTGCCAGCTCACCCACGACAGAGAACTATGGCTACACCTTC.

The chain has TRBV5-4 and TRBJ1-1, with 9 bases fitting TRBD1. Germline V gives CDR1 SGHNT, CDR2 YYREEE (reference sequence). This CDR3 is 17 amino acids long. With V trimmed by 4 bases and J by 4 bases, 14 bases remained unmatched. The CDR3 loop is CASSRPGQGMLGTEAFF. CDR3 sequence (DNA): TGTGCCAGCAGCCGACCGGGACAGGGTATGCTGGGCACTGAAGCTTTCTTT.

This chain connects TRBV6-6 to TRBJ2-3, with 9 positions matching TRBD1. The CDR3 runs to 16 residues. Germline V CDR1 and CDR2: MNHNY, SVGAGI (reference sequence). V gave up 6 bases and J gave up 0 bases; unmatched junction bases: 7. The CDR3 DNA reads as TGTGCCAGCAGAAGAAAGACAGGGGGTAGCACAGATACGCAGTATTTT. Translation: CASRRKTGGSTDTQYF.

The sample holds one count of this clone. CDR3 region: CASSQGAGGPLVFF. CDR3 DNA sequence: TGCGCCAGCAGCCAGGGAGCGGGGGGGCCGTTAGTGTTCTTC. V is TRBV4-3 and J is TRBJ2-1, with TRBD2 identical over 10 bases. The V gene end was trimmed by 3 bases and the J gene end by 15 bases; junction bases not matched to a gene: 11. This CDR3 region has 14 residues. The germline V gene encodes CDR1 LGHNA and CDR2 YSLEER.

The chain has TRBV7-9 and TRBJ1-1, with D possibly TRBD1 on 5 matching bases. Germline V lookup: CDR1 SEHNR, CDR2 FQNEAQ (reference sequence). Trimming removed 1 base at V and 1 base at J, with 7 bases between. This CDR3 contains 14 residues. As DNA, the CDR3 is TGTGCCAGCAGCTTAGAGACAGCGAACACTGAAGCTTTCTTT. Protein product: CASSLETANTEAFF. The full variable domain, rest sourced from reference TRBV7-9 and TRBJ1-1, is DTGVSQNPRHKITKRGQNVTFRCDPISEHNRLYWYRQTLGQGPEFLTYFQNEAQLEKSRLLSDRFSAERPKGSFSTLEIQRTEQGDSAMYLCASSLETANTEAFFGQGTRLTVV.

The chain couples TRBV27 to TRBJ1-2; D is unresolved. The CDR3 runs 15 residues. Trimming cost V 0 bases and J 4 bases, with 12 bases left between them. Germline loops: CDR1 MNHEY, CDR2 SMNVEV (reference sequence). The CDR3: CASSLSQSGIYGYTF. The CDR3, as DNA: TGTGCCAGCAGTTTATCACAATCGGGGATCTATGGCTACACCTTC.

This clone has only one observation. The chain has TRBV5-1 and TRBJ1-6; 10 nucleotides agree with TRBD1. The CDR3 totals 15 residues. Per germline, CDR1 SGHRS and CDR2 YFSETQ. J gave up 10 bases and V 4 bases, and 8 bases lay outside the gene matches. The CDR3 here is CASSPGQGRNSPLHF. The DNA for the CDR3 is TGCGCCAGCAGCCCGGGACAGGGGCGAAACTCACCCCTCCACTTT.

The chain links TRBV2 to TRBJ2-3; no clear D gene. Germline CDR1 reads SNHLY; CDR2 reads FYNNEI. Trimming removed 5 bases at V and 2 bases at J, with 5 bases between. The CDR3 length is 12 residues. DNA for the CDR3: TGTGCCAGCAGTTTCTACACAGATACGCAGTATTTT. Protein sequence: CASSFYTDTQYF.

The V gene is TRBV5-1, the J gene TRBJ1-4; D unclear. The CDR3 contains 16 residues. CDR1 is SGHRS and CDR2 is YFSETQ in the germline V gene. V gave up 0 bases and J gave up 0 bases, with 9 bases separating them. Written as DNA, the CDR3 is TGCGCCAGCAGCTTGGACACCGTTGCAACTAATGAAAAACTGTTTTTT. Its translation: CASSLDTVATNEKLFF.

The chain is built from TRBV7-2 and TRBJ2-7; TRBD1 agrees at 8 bases. This CDR3 has 14 residues. The trim removed 5 bases at V and 4 bases at J, leaving 7 bases unmatched. The germline V gene encodes CDR1 SGHTA and CDR2 FQGNSA. CDR3 protein: CASSPRTGRYEQYF. The CDR3 DNA is TGTGCCAGCAGCCCCCGGACAGGGCGTTACGAGCAGTACTTC.

Written as DNA, the CDR3 is TGTGCCAGCTCACCAGGACTAGCGGGGGGCAATGAGCAGTTCTTC. Translating it yields CASSPGLAGGNEQFF. The gene calls are TRBV18 and TRBJ2-1; 14 nucleotides align to TRBD2. The V gene's germline CDR1 is KGHSH and CDR2 LQKENI. The V segment lost 2 bases and the J segment 6 bases; nucleotides outside the gene matches: 0. The length of the CDR3 is 15 residues. The full variable domain, in which reference TRBV18 and TRBJ2-1 provide the parts outside the CDR3, is NAGVMQNPRHLVRRRGQEARLRCSPMKGHSHVYWYRQLPEEGLKFMVYLQKENIIDESGMPKERFSAEFPKEGPSILRIQQVVRGDSAAYFCASSPGLAGGNEQFFGPGTRLTVL.

This clone is a singleton in its sample. The genes are TRBV6-5 and TRBJ1-4, with D possibly TRBD1 on 5 matching bases. V lost 0 bases, J lost 8 bases, and 13 bases lay in between. The CDR3 extends over 15 amino acids. Germline values: CDR1 MNHEY, CDR2 SVGAGI. The CDR3, as DNA: TGTGCCAGCAGTTACTCGACCGGGGGGGGAGAAAAACTGTTTTTT. It yields the protein CASSYSTGGGEKLFF.

The rearrangement links TRBV6-5 to TRBJ2-2; 9 bases fit TRBD1. The ends lost 5 bases at V and 4 bases at J; junction bases unmatched: 5. The length of the CDR3 is 15 residues. CDR1 is MNHEY and CDR2 is SVGAGI in the germline V gene. The CDR3 coding sequence is TGTGCCAGCAGTCAGACAGGGGGGCGCACCGGGGAGCTGTTTTTT. This encodes CASSQTGGRTGELFF.

The chain combines TRBV5-1 with TRBJ1-4; D may be TRBD1 (6 bases). The CDR3 is 15 amino acids. V shed 5 bases and J shed 0 bases, with 11 bases lying between them. Germline loops: CDR1 SGHRS, CDR2 YFSETQ. CDR3: CASRRTVTTNEKLFF. The CDR3 nucleotides are TGCGCCAGCAGAAGGACAGTGACAACTAATGAAAAACTGTTTTTT.

The chain is built from TRBV7-2 and TRBJ2-2, with no clear D. The CDR3 has 16 amino acids. V was cut by 7 bases and J by 7 bases, with 22 bases left in between. Looked up from germline, CDR1 is SGHTA and CDR2 is FQGNSA. DNA of the CDR3: TGTGCCAGCATCCCAGACAAGATGTTTTCAAACGGGGAGCTGTTTTTT. It specifies CASIPDKMFSNGELFF. The full variable domain, with the rest looked up from reference TRBV7-2 and TRBJ2-2, is GAGVSQSPSNKVTEKGKDVELRCDPISGHTALYWYRQSLGQGLEFLIYFQGNSAPDKSGLPSDRFSAERTGGSVSTLTIQRTQQEDSAVYLCASIPDKMFSNGELFFGEGSRLTVL.

The chain links TRBV6-5 to TRBJ2-3, with TRBD1 identical over 8 bases. Germline CDR1 MNHEY, CDR2 SVGAGI. V lost 7 bases to trimming and J lost 5 bases; unmatched junction nucleotides: 8. The CDR3 runs 14 residues. CDR3 nucleotides: TGTGCCAGCATGGCACCAGGGGGCGGAGATACGCAGTATTTT. This codes for CASMAPGGGDTQYF.

This sequence joins TRBV6-6 and TRBJ2-1; the D is unclear. This CDR3 is 13 amino acids long. Germline V gene sequence: CDR1 MNHNY, CDR2 SVGAGI (reference sequence). V lost 6 bases, J lost 9 bases, and 15 bases lay in between. CDR3 in amino acids: CASSPDPRGEQFF. The DNA for the CDR3 is TGTGCCAGCAGCCCTGACCCACGAGGTGAGCAGTTCTTC.